Each of the 22 T cell receptor beta chains below was sequenced from the same sample in a study of cytomegalovirus exposure and HLA in healthy donors. In the PCR, 60 Vbeta and 13 Jbeta primers were used. Repertoires were generated with immunoSEQ multiplex PCR, while TCRdb's copy carries only in-frame clones and drops some. This sample has under 250,000 clones, with roughly four fifths found just once. The sequenced sample was PBMCs. Receptors originate from a woman in her 50s in good health and CMV-seropositive.

The chain is built from TRBV6-5 and TRBJ1-4, with 7 bases lining up with TRBD1. Losses at the gene ends were 5 bases for V and 7 bases for J; bases not matched to a gene: 7. Germline-derived CDR1 and CDR2 are MNHEY and SVGAGI. This CDR3 comprises 14 residues. The CDR3 DNA is TGTGCCAGCAGTACGACAGGGTTGGGTGAAAAACTGTTTTTT. As protein: CASSTTGLGEKLFF.

The J gene is TRBJ2-7, the V gene TRBV23-1; tentatively, D is TRBD1 (6 bases). TRBV23-1 is flagged as an ORF with uncertain function. Trimming took 5 bases from V and 7 from J, leaving 15 bases between them. This CDR3 is built from 13 residues. CDR3 loop: CASSKLTGWEQYF. As DNA, the CDR3 is TGCGCCAGCAGTAAACTAACAGGGTGGGAGCAGTACTTC.

The V and J genes are TRBV2 and TRBJ2-3, with TRBD2 matching over 13 bases. CDR1 is SNHLY and CDR2 is FYNNEI in the germline V gene. J lost 0 bases, V lost 6 bases, and 9 bases had no gene match. This CDR3 comprises 18 residues. The CDR3 bases are TGTGCCAGCAGGGCAGGAGGGACTAGCGGGGCGAGCACAGATACGCAGTATTTT. It is translated as CASRAGGTSGASTDTQYF.

The chain combines TRBV29-1 with TRBJ1-3; D is undetermined. Germline V gene lookup returns CDR1 SQVTM and CDR2 ANQGSEA. The CDR3 covers 13 residues. The V gene lost 6 bases and the J gene lost 0 bases, with 9 bases spanning the gap. The CDR3 DNA reads TGCAGCGTAGGAAGAGGCTCTGGAAACACCATATATTTT. Amino acid sequence: CSVGRGSGNTIYF.

This clone occurred once. The CDR3 region has the DNA TGTGCCAGCAGGCTTCAGGGGGGTAGCATTCAGTACTTC. Translation: CASRLQGGSIQYF. The chain joins TRBV2 to TRBJ2-4; tentative D call: TRBD1 (7 bases). Germline V lookup: CDR1 SNHLY, CDR2 FYNNEI. V gave up 6 bases and J gave up 9 bases, with 15 bases separating them. The CDR3 covers 13 residues. Together with reference TRBV2 and TRBJ2-4, the CDR3 gives the full variable domain: EPEVTQTPSHQVTQMGQEVILRCVPISNHLYFYWYRQILGQKVEFLVSFYNNEISEKSEIFDDQFSVERPDGSNFTLKIRSTKLEDSAMYFCASRLQGGSIQYFGAGTRLSVL.

This clone is a singleton in its sample. The chain employs TRBV7-8 and TRBJ2-5; TRBD2 agrees at 16 bases. Germline V gene data show CDR1 as SGHVS and CDR2 as FQNEAQ. The CDR3 extends over 17 amino acids. Trimming took 2 bases from V and 2 from J; bases not matched to a gene: 2. Here the CDR3 reads CASSLTGLAGGQETQYF. The CDR3 bases are TGTGCCAGCAGCTTAACGGGACTAGCGGGGGGGCAAGAGACCCAGTACTTC.

The chain links TRBV21-1 to TRBJ1-5; the table's D call, TRBD1, has no DNA check behind it. TRBV21-1 corresponds to a pseudogene. The CDR3 runs to 13 residues. CDR3 nucleotide sequence: TGTGCCAGCAGAGACAGGGAGCTCGAGCCCCAGCATTTT. Residues: CASRDRELEPQHF.

The V gene is TRBV4-1, the J gene TRBJ2-2; 9 positions match TRBD1. Germline V gives CDR1 MGHRA, CDR2 YSYEKL. The CDR3 extends over 17 amino acids. Losses at the gene ends were 1 base for V and 4 bases for J; bases not matched to a gene: 7. The CDR3 DNA is TGCGCCAGCAGCCAAGTTCTCACAGGGGGCTTCACCGGGGAGCTGTTTTTT. Translated, it gives CASSQVLTGGFTGELFF.

The chain uses TRBV5-6 and TRBJ2-3; 9 bases map to TRBD1. This CDR3 spans 17 amino acids. The germline CDR1 and CDR2 sequences are SGHDT and YYEEEE. Unmatched junction bases numbered 10, after V lost 0 bases and J lost 5 bases. In DNA, the CDR3 is TGTGCCAGCAGCTTGGCGGGGGACAGGGTATCCGGAGATACGCAGTATTTT. This sequence encodes CASSLAGDRVSGDTQYF.

The V gene is TRBV7-8, the J gene TRBJ2-2; D is perhaps TRBD2 (6 bases). Germline loops: CDR1 SGHVS, CDR2 FQNEAQ. Trimming removed 5 bases at V and 0 bases at J, with 10 bases between. The CDR3 length is 15 residues. The DNA of the CDR3 is TGTGCCAGCAGCCGGGACTTTCCGAACACCGGGGAGCTGTTTTTT. It specifies CASSRDFPNTGELFF.

The CDR3, as DNA: TGCGCCAGCAGCTTGGAGGGGGCCGGCGGGGGCTACACCTTC. Residues: CASSLEGAGGGYTF. This chain links TRBV5-1 with TRBJ1-2, with 7 bases that match TRBD1. V trimming: 0 bases; J trimming: 8 bases; junction bases outside the gene matches: 7. CDR1 is SGHRS, CDR2 YFSETQ, per germline. CDR3 length equals 14 residues. Combining the CDR3 with reference TRBV5-1 and TRBJ1-2 gives the whole variable domain KAGVTQTPRYLIKTRGQQVTLSCSPISGHRSVSWYQQTPGQGLQFLFEYFSETQRNKGNFPGRFSGRQFSNSRSEMNVSTLELGDSALYLCASSLEGAGGGYTFGSGTRLTVV.

CDR3 sequence: CASSRPGGWGEAFF. The CDR3 DNA sequence: TGTGCCAGCAGTCGTCCAGGGGGATGGGGTGAAGCTTTCTTT. V is TRBV28 and J is TRBJ1-1; 7 bases match TRBD1. The CDR3 length is 14 residues. Per the germline V gene, CDR1 is MDHEN and CDR2 is SYDVKM. V shed 5 bases, J shed 7 bases, and the junction held 10 bases outside the gene matches.

The CDR3 region is CASSFAGGGTEAFF. In nucleotides, the CDR3 is TGTGCCAGCAGTTTCGCAGGGGGCGGAACTGAAGCTTTCTTT. This rearrangement joins TRBV6-6 to TRBJ1-1, with 8 bases lining up with TRBD1. Germline V gene lookup returns CDR1 MNHNY and CDR2 SVGAGI (reference sequence). Trimming removed 4 bases from V and 5 bases from J; junction bases left unmatched: 6. The CDR3 is made up of 14 amino acids.

The J gene is TRBJ2-7, the V gene TRBV13, with 11 bases lining up with TRBD2. V lost 3 bases, J lost 3 bases, and 4 bases stayed unmatched. Germline V CDR1 and CDR2: PRHDT, FYEKMQ (reference sequence). CDR3 length: 15 residues. The CDR3 DNA follows: TGTGCCAGCAGCTTGACTAGCGGGGCTCACTACGAGCAGTACTTC. This translates into CASSLTSGAHYEQYF.

This chain connects TRBV11-2 to TRBJ2-3; D is unclear. The CDR3 has 13 amino acids. V dropped 7 bases and J dropped 3 bases, with 11 bases sitting between them. Germline V gene lookup returns CDR1 SGHAT and CDR2 FQNNGV. The CDR3 coding sequence is TGTGCCAGCACTTTCCCAGTGACAGATACGCAGTATTTT. Protein: CASTFPVTDTQYF.

The chain has TRBV7-3 and TRBJ1-1; D uncertain. From germline, CDR1 is SGHTA and CDR2 FQGTGA. Trimming removed 3 bases from V and 0 bases from J, with 8 bases in between. The CDR3 extends over 14 amino acids. Here the CDR3 reads CASSFSGVNTEAFF. CDR3 coding DNA: TGTGCCAGCAGCTTTTCCGGGGTGAACACTGAAGCTTTCTTT.

The sample holds one count of this clone. The chain's CDR3 is CASSRRTSGGSDTQYF. The CDR3 nucleotides read TGTGCCAGCAGCCGCCGGACTAGCGGGGGATCTGATACGCAGTATTTT. This sequence joins TRBV5-6 and TRBJ2-3; 13 bases are shared with TRBD2. This CDR3 region has 16 residues. V trimming: 4 bases; J trimming: 6 bases; junction bases outside the gene matches: 8. Germline V lookup: CDR1 SGHDT, CDR2 YYEEEE.

About this clone: A junction end diverges from the germline sequence, so it may reflect a read error. This rearrangement joins TRBV7-9 to TRBJ2-5; 10 bases agree with TRBD1. This CDR3 is 16 amino acids long. Germline V gene sequence: CDR1 SEHNR, CDR2 FQNEAQ (reference sequence). CDR3 DNA sequence: TGTTCCAGCAGCTTCGGGGGGACAGGGGTCCCGGAGACCCAGTACTTC. It encodes CSSSFGGTGVPETQYF. The full variable domain, its missing parts supplied by reference TRBV7-9 and TRBJ2-5, is DTGVSQNPRHKITKRGQNVTFRCDPISEHNRLYWYRQTLGQGPEFLTYFQNEAQLEKSRLLSDRFSAERPKGSFSTLEIQRTEQGDSAMYLCSSSFGGTGVPETQYFGPGTRLLVL.

V is TRBV9 and J is TRBJ1-2; D might be TRBD1 (6 bases). V lost 0 bases and J 11 bases, leaving 20 bases between the germline ends. Germline loops: CDR1 SGDLS, CDR2 YYNGEE. The CDR3 runs 15 residues. The CDR3 reads CASSVVETGTKGYTF. In nucleotides, the CDR3 is TGTGCCAGCAGCGTAGTCGAGACAGGCACTAAAGGGTACACCTTC.

The rearrangement links TRBV9 to TRBJ1-1; D may be TRBD1 (6 bases). The CDR3 is 14 residues long. Trimming removed 3 bases from V and 5 bases from J, with 14 bases in between. Looked up from germline, CDR1 is SGDLS and CDR2 is YYNGEE. The CDR3 spells CASSGGGRRTEAFF. As DNA, the CDR3 is TGTGCCAGCAGCGGGGGGGGGCGGAGGACTGAAGCTTTCTTT.

This clone was counted a single time. The genes are TRBV13 and TRBJ1-1; 12 positions agree with TRBD1. CDR1 and CDR2 (germline): PRHDT, FYEKMQ (reference sequence). CDR3 length equals 16 residues. V gave up 1 base and J gave up 6 bases; unmatched junction bases: 6. CDR3 nucleotide sequence: TGTGCCAGCAGCTTAGAGGGACAGGGGGCTCGAGCTGAAGCTTTCTTT. Translated: CASSLEGQGARAEAFF.

This clone was counted only a few times. The V gene is TRBV18, the J gene TRBJ1-2; TRBD1 is a possible D gene (6 bases). V lost 5 bases, J lost 2 bases, and 15 bases lay in between. Germline values: CDR1 KGHSH, CDR2 LQKENI. This CDR3 has 15 residues. The CDR3 reads CASSANGGANYGYTF. CDR3 sequence (DNA): TGTGCCAGCTCAGCAAACGGGGGGGCCAACTATGGCTACACCTTC.